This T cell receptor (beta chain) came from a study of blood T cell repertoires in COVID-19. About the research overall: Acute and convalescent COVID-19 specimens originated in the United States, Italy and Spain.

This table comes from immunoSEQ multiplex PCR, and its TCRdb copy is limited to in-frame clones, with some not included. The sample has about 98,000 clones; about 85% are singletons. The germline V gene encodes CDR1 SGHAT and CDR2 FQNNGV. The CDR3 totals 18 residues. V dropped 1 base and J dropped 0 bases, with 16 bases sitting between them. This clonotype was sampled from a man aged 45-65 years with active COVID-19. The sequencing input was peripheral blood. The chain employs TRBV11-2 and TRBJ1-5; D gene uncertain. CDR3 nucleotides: TGTGCCAGCAGCTTAGCCATTGTGGCAGGATCTAGCAATCAGCCCCAGCATTTT. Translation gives CASSLAIVAGSSNQPQHF.